This T cell receptor beta chain was retrieved from a study of shared clonotypes between healthy human individuals. The protocol was immunoSEQ multiplex PCR, while the TCRdb copy is restricted to in-frame clones and leaves out a portion. This table has roughly 640,000 clones, around 97% appearing once. Trimming removed 3 bases from V and 1 base from J; junction bases left unmatched: 3. This CDR3 has 16 residues. From germline, CDR1 is SGHVS and CDR2 FNYEAQ. General study points: As a rule, naive subsets had a larger estimated richness than memory subsets.

As to this clone: Its specificity is not known.

The sequenced sample consisted of naive CD4+ T cells sorted from blood. As to subset: CD45RA+ positively selected. V usage is TRBV7-6 and J usage is TRBJ2-2; 9 bases map to TRBD2. This TCR was recovered from a woman aged 25 to 45 in good health. In nucleotides, the CDR3 is TGTGCCAGCAGCTTGAGGCGGGAGGGGAACACCGGGGAGCTGTTTTTT. This sequence encodes CASSLRREGNTGELFF.